The 20 T cell receptor beta chains listed next were all sequenced from one sample in a study of cytomegalovirus exposure and HLA in healthy donors listed by TCRdb under 2017. The library came from the immunoSEQ multiplex PCR assay. A mixture of 60 forward primers for TCR Vbeta segments and 13 reverse primers for TCR Jbeta segments was used in the multiplex PCR. TCRdb mirrors the immuneACCESS table, restricted to in-frame sequences. Some clones are absent from its copies; in checked studies, under half trace to an unresolved V gene, and the reason for the others is unknown. For this sample the table gives about 120,000 clones, of which more than 65% were detected only once. Clones ranked in the top ten supply approximately 4% of the sample. What was sequenced was PBMCs. The receptors stem from a man aged 18 to 30 in good health and CMV-seropositive.

The J gene is TRBJ2-5, the V gene TRBV15; 7 nucleotides match TRBD2. With 6 bases clipped from V and 2 bases from J, the junction kept 9 bases outside the gene matches. CDR1 and CDR2 (germline): LNHNV, YYDKDF (reference sequence). This CDR3 has 15 amino acids. The CDR3 bases are TGTGCCACCAGTTTGCAGCGGGGTACTCAAGAGACCCAGTACTTC. Translating gives CATSLQRGTQETQYF.

This rearrangement joins TRBV9 to TRBJ2-3, with 8 bases that match TRBD1. CDR3 length: 17 residues. Trimming removed 2 bases from V and 0 bases from J; junction bases left unmatched: 8. The germline CDR1 and CDR2 sequences are SGDLS and YYNGEE. The CDR3 region has the DNA TGTGCCAGCAGCGTTACAGGGGGACATTCTAGCACAGATACGCAGTATTTT. It is translated as CASSVTGGHSSTDTQYF.

The chain employs TRBV7-9 and TRBJ2-3, with a weak D call TRBD1 (5 bases). CDR1 SEHNR and CDR2 FQNEAQ come from the germline V gene (reference sequence). This CDR3 has 15 residues. V gave up 5 bases and J gave up 3 bases, with 15 bases separating them. CDR3 in DNA: TGTGCCAGCAGCAGTTGGGGCGTTTCGACAGATACGCAGTATTTT. It translates to CASSSWGVSTDTQYF.

This clone was observed a single time. V gene TRBV5-6 combines with J gene TRBJ1-1, with D possibly matching TRBD1 (6 bases). From germline, CDR1 is SGHDT and CDR2 YYEEEE. CDR3 size: 17 residues. The ends were cut back, 3 bases at V and 4 bases at J, with 22 bases in the middle. The CDR3 DNA reads as TGTGCCAGCAGCTCACCCCGAGGGGGAGATGGAGGCACTGAAGCTTTCTTT. The encoded protein is CASSSPRGGDGGTEAFF.

The chain couples TRBV7-9 to TRBJ2-2; TRBD2 matches 10 bases. Looked up from germline, CDR1 is SEHNR and CDR2 is FQNEAQ (reference sequence). There are 19 residues in the CDR3. J lost 0 bases, V lost 2 bases, and 9 bases had no gene match. The CDR3 loop is CASSLPGLATRSNTGELFF. The CDR3 DNA is TGTGCCAGCAGCTTACCGGGACTAGCGACTCGATCGAACACCGGGGAGCTGTTTTTT.

In this sample, this clone turned up once. The chain joins TRBV28 to TRBJ2-1, with D maybe TRBD2 (5 bases). CDR3 length: 15 amino acids. Germline CDR1 is MDHEN and CDR2 is SYDVKM. V lost 7 bases to trimming and J lost 0 bases, with 13 bases between them. In DNA form, the CDR3 reads TGTGCCAGCAAGATGAGGGAGAGCTCCTACAATGAGCAGTTCTTC. Protein: CASKMRESSYNEQFF.

The table lists this clone with a few counts. The rearrangement links TRBV9 to TRBJ2-3; TRBD1 agrees at 7 bases. Looked up from germline, CDR1 is SGDLS and CDR2 is YYNGEE. This CDR3 has 17 residues. The ends lost 6 bases at V and 5 bases at J; junction bases unmatched: 18. CDR3 loop: CASTPRGTELYVDTQYF. In DNA, the CDR3 is TGTGCCAGCACCCCGAGGGGGACAGAATTATACGTAGATACGCAGTATTTT.

The rearrangement uses TRBV6-1 and TRBJ1-2; TRBD1 is a possible D gene (6 bases). Trimming cost V 5 bases and J 9 bases, with 22 bases left between them. The CDR3 runs to 15 residues. In germline, CDR1 is MNHNS, CDR2 SASEGT. Written as DNA, the CDR3 is TGTGCCAGCAGTCGCGAATATCAGGGGAGTAGGAGCTACACCTTC. Encoded protein: CASSREYQGSRSYTF.

This chain connects TRBV12-5 to TRBJ2-2; D possibly corresponds to TRBD1 (6 bases). Trimming cost V 2 bases and J 1 base, with 14 bases left between them. CDR1 and CDR2 from the germline V gene are LGHNT and FRNRAP. The CDR3 is 17 amino acids. This CDR3 is CASGLSVDRQNTGELFF. CDR3 in DNA: TGTGCTAGTGGTTTGTCTGTCGACAGGCAGAACACCGGGGAGCTGTTTTTT.

The DNA for the CDR3 is TGTGCCGGAAGTTCGGGTAATTCACCCCTCCACTTT. Encoded protein: CAGSSGNSPLHF. The chain couples TRBV19 to TRBJ1-6; D is ambiguous. V lost 11 bases and J lost 6, with 11 bases in between. CDR3 length equals 12 residues. Germline CDR1 and CDR2: LNHDA and SQIVND (reference sequence).

The chain employs TRBV27 and TRBJ1-2; possibly TRBD1 for D (6 bases). The CDR3 is 13 amino acids. V lost 6 bases, J lost 5 bases, and 13 bases lay in between. The germline gives CDR1 MNHEY, CDR2 SMNVEV (reference sequence). For the CDR3, the DNA is TGTGCCAGCAGACAGGGCGTAACGTATGGCTACACCTTC. Protein product: CASRQGVTYGYTF.

The rearrangement joins TRBV2 to TRBJ2-7; TRBD1 might be the D (6 bases). V was cut by 6 bases and J by 6 bases, with 12 bases left in between. Germline values: CDR1 SNHLY, CDR2 FYNNEI. The CDR3 spans 12 residues. CDR3 bases: TGTGCCAGCAGAAGCGGACAGATCGAGCAGTACTTC. It specifies CASRSGQIEQYF.

The V gene is TRBV25-1, the J gene TRBJ2-3; D is unclear. Germline CDR1 and CDR2: MGHDK and SYGVNS. Between the trimmed V and J ends, which lost 6 bases and 0 bases, there was a span of 13 bases. The CDR3 runs 15 residues. Here the CDR3 DNA reads TGTGCCAGCAGAGAGAGGTCCACTAGCACAGATACGCAGTATTTT. This translates into CASRERSTSTDTQYF.

The chain uses TRBV6-1 and TRBJ1-2; maybe TRBD1 (6 bases). V was cut by 6 bases and J by 4 bases, with 12 bases left in between. The CDR3 runs 13 residues. The germline V gene has CDR1 MNHNS and CDR2 SASEGT. CDR3 region: CASSHREGYGYTF. DNA for the CDR3: TGTGCCAGCAGCCACAGGGAAGGCTATGGCTACACCTTC.

This chain connects TRBV18 to TRBJ1-1; TRBD1 aligns across 7 bases. Germline CDR1 is KGHSH and CDR2 is LQKENI. V trimming: 6 bases; J trimming: 9 bases; junction bases outside the gene matches: 7. The CDR3 spans 12 residues. The CDR3 here is CASSRQGSKAFF. In DNA form, the CDR3 reads TGTGCCAGCTCCCGACAGGGATCGAAAGCTTTCTTT.

This clone was seen a few times. The chain uses TRBV4-3 and TRBJ1-2; 9 bases agree with TRBD1. The CDR3 totals 16 residues. Germline V lookup: CDR1 LGHNA, CDR2 YSLEER. V lost 0 bases to trimming and J lost 3 bases; unmatched junction nucleotides: 5. CDR3 in amino acids: CASSQEGTGFDYGYTF. CDR3 sequence (DNA): TGCGCCAGCAGCCAAGAAGGGACAGGGTTCGACTATGGCTACACCTTC.

The chain recombines TRBV2 with TRBJ2-7; 9 bases map to TRBD1. V trimming: 2 bases; J trimming: 5 bases; junction bases outside the gene matches: 7. The germline V gene encodes CDR1 SNHLY and CDR2 FYNNEI. The CDR3 loop spans 15 amino acids. CDR3 loop: CASSELRDRDHEQYF. The CDR3 DNA reads TGTGCCAGCAGTGAACTCCGGGACAGGGACCACGAGCAGTACTTC.

This clone was observed once. The V call is TRBV14, the J call TRBJ1-6; maybe TRBD1 (5 bases). The germline V and J ends were trimmed by 1 base and 3 bases, with 7 bases remaining between them. In germline, CDR1 is SGHDN, CDR2 FVKESK. CDR3 length: 15 amino acids. This chain's CDR3 is CASSQGGIYNSPLHF. In nucleotides, the CDR3 is TGTGCCAGCAGCCAAGGGGGCATCTATAATTCACCCCTCCACTTT. The whole variable domain, filled in from reference TRBV14 and TRBJ1-6, reads EAGVTQFPSHSVIEKGQTVTLRCDPISGHDNLYWYRRVMGKEIKFLLHFVKESKQDESGMPNNRFLAERTGGTYSTLKVQPAELEDSGVYFCASSQGGIYNSPLHFGNGTRLTVT.

V and J are TRBV6-4 and TRBJ2-1; D gene uncertain. The length of the CDR3 is 16 residues. The germline V gene encodes CDR1 MRHNA and CDR2 SNTAGT. V was cut by 0 bases and J by 2 bases, with 11 bases left in between. The CDR3 nucleotides are TGTGCCAGCAGTGACTCGATGACTTTTACCTACAATGAGCAGTTCTTC. Translating gives CASSDSMTFTYNEQFF.

J is TRBJ2-5 and V is TRBV6-5; 7 bases line up with TRBD2. CDR1 is MNHEY and CDR2 is SVGAGI in the germline V gene. After removal of 2 bases from V and 2 bases from J, the junction contained 8 bases not matched to a gene. CDR3 length: 16 residues. The CDR3 reads CASSYVSWGGQETQYF. Here the CDR3 DNA reads TGTGCCAGCAGTTACGTTTCCTGGGGGGGACAAGAGACCCAGTACTTC.